Listed below are T cell receptor beta chains from one sample, sequenced in a study of T-cell memory formation after mild COVID-19. TCRdb independently ran MiXCR on the 5' RACE reads; one entry per CDR3 protein. This table holds 430,000 or so distinct CDR3 sequences, roughly 25% found once. Sample: PBMCs or a T cell subset sorted from them (not recorded which). The receptor source for this set is an adult woman who had mild COVID-19 (a few samples of this study predate the infection). Cell type and time point are not known. CDR3s leave out the opening cysteine and the closing phenylalanine or tryptophan. Expanded clones are given a class, and other clones once, few, many or no size at all.

TRBV15	12	.	TRBJ2-1	ATRKGLADYEQF
TRBV4-3	13	few	TRBJ2-5	ASSQASGVQETQY
TRBV24-1	12	.	TRBJ2-1	ATSEGLFGNEQF
TRBV7-2	11	.	TRBJ1-5	ASSLGSRQPQH
TRBV5-1	12	.	TRBJ1-1	ASSLVRESTEAF
TRBV5-1	12	few	TRBJ2-7	ASSSEGPTYEQY
TRBV7-2	13	many	TRBJ2-7	ASRVHSGGAYEQY
TRBV29-1	12	.	TRBJ2-7	SVGSQGLVSEQY
TRBV15	13	many	TRBJ2-2	ATSRDRGNTGELF
TRBV7-2	11	few	TRBJ2-7	ASTLTGSGEQY
TRBV13	13	few	TRBJ2-7	ASSNGLAGQYEQY
TRBV27	11	.	TRBJ1-1	ASSKTENTEAF
TRBV29-1	14	.	TRBJ2-2	SVERLAATFDGELF
TRBV20-1	12	.	TRBJ2-5	SVQEAEGQETQY
TRBV12-5	11	.	TRBJ2-3	ASGLGGLDTQY
TRBV12-3/TRBV12-4	14	.	TRBJ2-3	ASSFLPGGKTDTQY
TRBV20-1	12	few	TRBJ2-7	SARDGLGLYEQY
TRBV18	12	.	TRBJ1-1	ASSPPWVPTEAF
TRBV5-1	11	.	TRBJ2-7	ASSFKQYSGQY
TRBV4-3	14	.	TRBJ1-1	ASSQDRVSWNTEAF
TRBV5-1	16	.	TRBJ2-1	ASSLGETGLGPYNEQF
TRBV20-1	12	.	TRBJ2-7	SARGGHASYEQY
TRBV15	13	few	TRBJ2-5	ATSGSTGGGETQY
TRBV30	14	few	TRBJ2-2	ACRNRVTGGTGELF
TRBV5-1	12	.	TRBJ1-2	ASSLGDRVEGYT
TRBV11-2	14	.	TRBJ2-5	ASSTGTSVFQETQY
TRBV19	11	few	TRBJ2-7	ASSIGGYYEQY
TRBV9	14	few	TRBJ2-5	ASSPGTSGLQETQY
TRBV9	12	.	TRBJ2-2	ASSVAGVTGELF
TRBV18	12	.	TRBJ2-7	ASSPPGRSYEQY
TRBV7-8	13	.	TRBJ2-5	ASSSKLALQETQY
TRBV3-1	14	.	TRBJ2-3	ASSQDISGSTDTQY
TRBV20-1	10	.	TRBJ1-5	SIRVSDQPQH
TRBV20-1	11	few	TRBJ2-7	SARASGRYEQY
TRBV6-2/TRBV6-3	13	.	TRBJ1-5	ASSYGGRGNQPQH
TRBV7-9	7	.	TRBJ2-1	ASPSEQF
TRBV2	11	.	TRBJ2-5	ASSDVGGETQY
TRBV27	14	.	TRBJ2-7	ASSPRPGPATYEQY
TRBV4-3	17	.	TRBJ2-6	ASSQIGRGFTGGANVLT
TRBV5-6	12	once	TRBJ1-5	ASSLGSVNQPQH
TRBV5-8	13	.	TRBJ2-7	ASSYNGRFGYEQY
TRBV7-9	12	few	TRBJ2-5	ASSARTGQETQY
TRBV29-1	14	.	TRBJ2-7	SVVEMGGAALYEQY
TRBV12-3/TRBV12-4	11	.	TRBJ1-1	ASSPGGPLQAF
TRBV6-5	12	.	TRBJ2-1	ASSYSQAYNEQF
TRBV20-1	11	.	TRBJ2-7	SARGPVSYEQY
TRBV27	12	few	TRBJ2-7	ASSFRGPLYEQY
TRBV29-1	11	.	TRBJ1-2	SVGFLANYGYT
TRBV5-6	9	few	TRBJ1-2	ASSRSDGYT
TRBV27	11	few	TRBJ2-1	ASRDYIHNEQF
TRBV12-3/TRBV12-4	9	once	TRBJ1-1	ASSYAAEAF
TRBV24-1	12	.	TRBJ2-7	ATSDSGNPYEQY